This TCR beta chain appears in the sequencing data of a study of T cell repertoires in cytomegalovirus infection. Turning to the study itself: The authors relied on CMV epitopes, both recently identified HLA-C-restricted and well-studied HLA-B-restricted. An indication of both CMV infection and matching HLA type came from public TCR beta signatures. Study results and caveats: Within the response measured ex vivo, HLA-C-restricted CMV-specific TCR beta clonotypes were dominant. Pooled public TCR beta family frequency picked out CMV carriers with the relevant HLA.

TCRdb redid the calling of the reads with MiXCR, one entry per CDR3 protein. Of about 830,000 distinct CDR3 sequences listed, approximately 30% are singletons. This clonotype has a handful of counts. The antigen remains undetermined. This receptor was identified in a human donor in good health (CMV status not recorded). Some clones in this sample may be carry-over from other donors' samples. This specimen was cultured CD8+ T cells from PBMCs, taken from culture after CMV antigen stimulation.

The CDR3 reads CASSGTGYAGELFF. CDR3 nucleotide sequence: TGTGCCAGCAGCGGGACAGGATATGCCGGGGAGCTGTTTTTT. The chain recombines TRBV2 with TRBJ2-2; the match to TRBD1 covers 8 bases. This CDR3 contains 14 residues. With V trimmed by 6 bases and J by 6 bases, 6 bases remained unmatched. The germline V gene encodes CDR1 SNHLY and CDR2 FYNNEI.